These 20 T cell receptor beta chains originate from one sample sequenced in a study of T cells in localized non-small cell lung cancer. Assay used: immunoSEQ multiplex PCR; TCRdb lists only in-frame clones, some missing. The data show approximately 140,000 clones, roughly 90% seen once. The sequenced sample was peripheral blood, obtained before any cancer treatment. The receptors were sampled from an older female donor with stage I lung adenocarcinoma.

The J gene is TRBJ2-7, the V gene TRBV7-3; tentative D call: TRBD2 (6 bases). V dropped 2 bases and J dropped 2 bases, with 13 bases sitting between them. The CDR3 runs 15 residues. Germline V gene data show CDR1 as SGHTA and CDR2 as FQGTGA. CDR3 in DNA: TGTGCCAGCAGCTTAGCGCTTGGCGGGGCCTACGAGCAGTACTTC. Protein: CASSLALGGAYEQYF.

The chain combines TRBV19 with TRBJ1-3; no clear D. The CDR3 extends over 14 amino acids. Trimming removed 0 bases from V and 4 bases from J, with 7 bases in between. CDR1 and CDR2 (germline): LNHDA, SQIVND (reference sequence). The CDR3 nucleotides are TGTGCCAGTAGTATAGATTCGTCAGGAAACACCATATATTTT. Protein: CASSIDSSGNTIYF.

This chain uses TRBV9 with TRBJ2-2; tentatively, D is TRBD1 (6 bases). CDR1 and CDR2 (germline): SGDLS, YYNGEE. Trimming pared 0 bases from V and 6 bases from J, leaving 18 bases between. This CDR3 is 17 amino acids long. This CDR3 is CASSVDPNTGFSGELFF. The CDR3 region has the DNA TGTGCCAGCAGCGTAGACCCCAACACAGGGTTCTCCGGGGAGCTGTTTTTT.

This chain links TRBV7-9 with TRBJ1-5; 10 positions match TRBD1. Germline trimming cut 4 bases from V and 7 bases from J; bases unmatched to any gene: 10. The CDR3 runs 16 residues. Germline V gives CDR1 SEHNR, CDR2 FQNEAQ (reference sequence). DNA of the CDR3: TGTGCCAGCAGCTCCACCCGGGGGGACAGGGGACAGCCCCAGCATTTT. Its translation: CASSSTRGDRGQPQHF. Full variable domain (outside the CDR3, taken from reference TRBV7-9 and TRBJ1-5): DTGVSQNPRHKITKRGQNVTFRCDPISEHNRLYWYRQTLGQGPEFLTYFQNEAQLEKSRLLSDRFSAERPKGSFSTLEIQRTEQGDSAMYLCASSSTRGDRGQPQHFGDGTRLSIL.

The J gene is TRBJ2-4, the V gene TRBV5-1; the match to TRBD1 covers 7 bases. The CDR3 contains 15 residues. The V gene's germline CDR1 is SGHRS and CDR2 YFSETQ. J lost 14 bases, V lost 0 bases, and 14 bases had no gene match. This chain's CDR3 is CASSLEGYRTGHEYF. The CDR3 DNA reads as TGCGCCAGCAGCTTGGAGGGGTACAGGACAGGTCATGAGTACTTC.

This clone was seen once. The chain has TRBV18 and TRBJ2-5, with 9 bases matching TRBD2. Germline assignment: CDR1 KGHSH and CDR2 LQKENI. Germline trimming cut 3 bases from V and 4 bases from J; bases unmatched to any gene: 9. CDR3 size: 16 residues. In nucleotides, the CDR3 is TGTGCCAGCTCACCGTCGATAGCGGGGGCTGGAGAGACCCAGTACTTC. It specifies CASSPSIAGAGETQYF.

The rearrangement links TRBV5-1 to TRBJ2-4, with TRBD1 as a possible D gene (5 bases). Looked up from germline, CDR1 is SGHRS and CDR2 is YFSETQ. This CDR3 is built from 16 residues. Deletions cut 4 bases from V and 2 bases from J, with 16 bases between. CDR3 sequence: CASSNGQDWSKNIQYF. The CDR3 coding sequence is TGCGCCAGCAGCAACGGACAAGACTGGTCCAAAAACATTCAGTACTTC.

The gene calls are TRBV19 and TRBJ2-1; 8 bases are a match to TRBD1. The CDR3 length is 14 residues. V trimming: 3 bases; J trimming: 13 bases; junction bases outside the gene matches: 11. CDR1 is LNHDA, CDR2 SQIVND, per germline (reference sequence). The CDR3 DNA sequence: TGTGCCAGTAGTATTGACGGACAGGGAAGTCGCCAGTTCTTC. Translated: CASSIDGQGSRQFF.

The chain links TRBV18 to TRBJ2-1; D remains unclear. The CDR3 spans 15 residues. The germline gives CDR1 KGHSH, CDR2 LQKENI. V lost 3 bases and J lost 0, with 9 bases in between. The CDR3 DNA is TGTGCCAGCTCACCTCCGCTAAGCTCCTACAATGAGCAGTTCTTC. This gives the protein CASSPPLSSYNEQFF.

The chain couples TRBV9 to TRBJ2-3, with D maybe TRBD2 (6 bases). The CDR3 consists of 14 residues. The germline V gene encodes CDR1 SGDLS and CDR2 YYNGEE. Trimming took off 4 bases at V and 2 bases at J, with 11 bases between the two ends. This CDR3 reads CASSPTGVTDTQYF. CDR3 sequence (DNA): TGTGCCAGCAGCCCTACGGGGGTCACAGATACGCAGTATTTT.

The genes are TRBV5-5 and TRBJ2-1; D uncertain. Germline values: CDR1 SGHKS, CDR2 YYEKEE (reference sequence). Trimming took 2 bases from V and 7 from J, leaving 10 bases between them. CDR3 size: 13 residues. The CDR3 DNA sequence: TGTGCCAGCAGCTTTCAGGCTATAAATGAGCAGTTCTTC. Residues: CASSFQAINEQFF.

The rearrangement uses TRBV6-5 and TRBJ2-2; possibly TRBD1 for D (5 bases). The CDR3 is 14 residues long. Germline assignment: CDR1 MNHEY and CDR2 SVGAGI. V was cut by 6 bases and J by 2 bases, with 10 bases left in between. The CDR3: CASRIGVNTGELFF. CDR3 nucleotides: TGTGCCAGCAGAATAGGGGTTAACACCGGGGAGCTGTTTTTT.

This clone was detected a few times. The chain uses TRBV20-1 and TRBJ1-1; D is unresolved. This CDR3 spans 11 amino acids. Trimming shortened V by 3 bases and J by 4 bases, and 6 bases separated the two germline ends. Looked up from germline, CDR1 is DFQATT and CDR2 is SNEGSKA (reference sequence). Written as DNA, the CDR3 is TGCAGTGCTAGTGTGGTCACTGAAGCTTTCTTT. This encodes CSASVVTEAFF.

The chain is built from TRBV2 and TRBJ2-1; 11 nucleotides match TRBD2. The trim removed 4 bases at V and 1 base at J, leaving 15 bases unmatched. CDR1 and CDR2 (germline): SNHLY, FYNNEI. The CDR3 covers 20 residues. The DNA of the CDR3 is TGTGCCAGCAGTGTACTTGGGACTAGCGGTCGCACTAGATCCTACAATGAGCAGTTCTTC. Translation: CASSVLGTSGRTRSYNEQFF.

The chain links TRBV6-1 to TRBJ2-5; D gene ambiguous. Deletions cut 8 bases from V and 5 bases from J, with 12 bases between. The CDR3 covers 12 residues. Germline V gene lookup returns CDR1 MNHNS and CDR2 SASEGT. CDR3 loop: CASGIVGETQYF. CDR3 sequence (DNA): TGTGCCAGCGGGATAGTTGGGGAGACCCAGTACTTC.

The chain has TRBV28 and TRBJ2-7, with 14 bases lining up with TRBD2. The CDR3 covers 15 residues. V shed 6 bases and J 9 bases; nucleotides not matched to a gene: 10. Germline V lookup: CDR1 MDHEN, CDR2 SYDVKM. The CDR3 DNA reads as TGTGCCAGCAGCCCGGGGACTAGCGGGAGTCAGAGGCAGTACTTC. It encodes CASSPGTSGSQRQYF.

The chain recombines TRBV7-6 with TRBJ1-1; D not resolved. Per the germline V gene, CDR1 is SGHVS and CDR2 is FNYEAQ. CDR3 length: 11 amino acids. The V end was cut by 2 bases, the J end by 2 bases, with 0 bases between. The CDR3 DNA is TGTGCCAGCAGCTTAAACACTGAAGCTTTCTTT. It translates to CASSLNTEAFF.

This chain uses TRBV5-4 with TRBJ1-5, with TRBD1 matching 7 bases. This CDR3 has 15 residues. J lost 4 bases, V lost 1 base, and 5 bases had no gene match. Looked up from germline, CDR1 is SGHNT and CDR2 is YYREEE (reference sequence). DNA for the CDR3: TGTGCCAGCAGCTTGCAAGGGACAGTAAATCAGCCCCAGCATTTT. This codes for CASSLQGTVNQPQHF.

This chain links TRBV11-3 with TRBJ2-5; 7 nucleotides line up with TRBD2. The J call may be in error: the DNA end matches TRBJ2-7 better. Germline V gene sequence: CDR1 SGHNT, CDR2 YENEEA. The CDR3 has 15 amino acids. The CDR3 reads CASSLRPGGINEQYF. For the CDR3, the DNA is TGTGCCAGCAGCCTCCGACCGGGAGGTATTAACGAGCAGTACTTC.

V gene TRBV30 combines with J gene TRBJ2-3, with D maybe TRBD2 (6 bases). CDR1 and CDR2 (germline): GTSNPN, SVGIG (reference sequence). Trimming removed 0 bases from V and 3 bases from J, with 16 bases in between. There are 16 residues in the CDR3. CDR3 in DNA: TGTGCCTGGAGTGTGGACAAGGGGAGGTTTACAGATACGCAGTATTTT. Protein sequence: CAWSVDKGRFTDTQYF. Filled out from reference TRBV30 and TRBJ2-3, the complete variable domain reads SQTIHQWPATLVQPVGSPLSLECTVEGTSNPNLYWYRQAAGRGLQLLFYSVGIGQISSEVPQNLSASRPQDRQFILSSKKLLLSDSGFYLCAWSVDKGRFTDTQYFGPGTRLTVL.